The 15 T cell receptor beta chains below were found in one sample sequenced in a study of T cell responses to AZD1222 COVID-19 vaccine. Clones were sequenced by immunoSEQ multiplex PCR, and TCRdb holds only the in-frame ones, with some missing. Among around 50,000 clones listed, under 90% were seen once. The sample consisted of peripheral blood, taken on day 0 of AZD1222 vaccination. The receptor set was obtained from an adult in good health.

The CDR3 reads CASSESRQAPYEQYF. The DNA of the CDR3 is TGTGCCAGCAGTGAATCCAGACAGGCCCCGTACGAGCAGTACTTC. The genes are TRBV6-1 and TRBJ2-7; a possible D gene is TRBD1 (6 bases). The CDR3 consists of 15 residues. The germline V gene has CDR1 MNHNS and CDR2 SASEGT. Trimming pared 2 bases from V and 4 bases from J, leaving 15 bases between.

The CDR3: CASSLTGKYGYTF. The CDR3 DNA sequence: TGTGCCAGCAGCCTGACAGGGAAGTATGGCTACACCTTC. V and J are TRBV6-6 and TRBJ1-2; 7 positions agree with TRBD1. Germline V gene sequence: CDR1 MNHNY, CDR2 SVGAGI (reference sequence). The CDR3 runs 13 residues. V trimming: 6 bases; J trimming: 5 bases; junction bases outside the gene matches: 6.

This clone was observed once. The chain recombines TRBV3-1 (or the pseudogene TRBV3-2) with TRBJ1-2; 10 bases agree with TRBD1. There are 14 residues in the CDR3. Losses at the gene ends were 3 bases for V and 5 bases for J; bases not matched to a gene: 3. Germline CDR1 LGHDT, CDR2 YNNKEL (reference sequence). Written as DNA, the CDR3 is TGTGCCAGCAGCCATTGGGACAGGGGATATGGCTACACCTTC. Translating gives CASSHWDRGYGYTF.

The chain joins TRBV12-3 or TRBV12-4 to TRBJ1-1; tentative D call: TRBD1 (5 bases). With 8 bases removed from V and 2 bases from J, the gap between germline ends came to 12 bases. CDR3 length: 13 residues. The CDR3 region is CASSAGPNTEAFF. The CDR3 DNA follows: TGTGCCAGCTCCGCAGGGCCCAACACTGAAGCTTTCTTT.

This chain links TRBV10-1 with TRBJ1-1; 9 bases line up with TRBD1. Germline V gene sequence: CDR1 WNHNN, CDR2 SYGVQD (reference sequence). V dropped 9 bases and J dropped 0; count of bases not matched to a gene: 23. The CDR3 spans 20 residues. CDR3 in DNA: TGCGCCAGGACAAAACCCAACCCCCGGGACAGGGCTCTACTGAACACTGAAGCTTTCTTT. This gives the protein CARTKPNPRDRALLNTEAFF.

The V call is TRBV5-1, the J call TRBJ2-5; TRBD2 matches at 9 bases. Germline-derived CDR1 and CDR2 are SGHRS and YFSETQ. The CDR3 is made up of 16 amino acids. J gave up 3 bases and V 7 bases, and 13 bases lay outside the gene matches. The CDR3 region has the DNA TGCGCCAGCTCCGGGCGGGGGGGCGGTTTCGAAGAGACCCAGTACTTC. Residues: CASSGRGGGFEETQYF.

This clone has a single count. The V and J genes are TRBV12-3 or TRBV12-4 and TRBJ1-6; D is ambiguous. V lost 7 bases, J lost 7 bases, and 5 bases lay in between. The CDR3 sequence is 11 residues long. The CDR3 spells CASKSNSPLHF. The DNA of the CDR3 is TGTGCCAGCAAAAGCAATTCACCCCTCCACTTT.

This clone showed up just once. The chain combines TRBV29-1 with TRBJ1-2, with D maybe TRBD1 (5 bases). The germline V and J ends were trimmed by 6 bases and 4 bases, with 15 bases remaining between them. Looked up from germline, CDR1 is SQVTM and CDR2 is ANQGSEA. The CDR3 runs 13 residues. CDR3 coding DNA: TGCAGCGTGGACTTAGGGGCTCCCTATGGCTACACCTTC. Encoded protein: CSVDLGAPYGYTF.

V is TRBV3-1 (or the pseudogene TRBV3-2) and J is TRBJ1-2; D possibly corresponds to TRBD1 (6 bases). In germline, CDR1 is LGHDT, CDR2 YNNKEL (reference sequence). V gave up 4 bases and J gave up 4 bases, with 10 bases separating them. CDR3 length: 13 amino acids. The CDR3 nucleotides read TGTGCCAGCAGCCCCGGGGACATCTATGGCTACACCTTC. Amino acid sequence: CASSPGDIYGYTF.

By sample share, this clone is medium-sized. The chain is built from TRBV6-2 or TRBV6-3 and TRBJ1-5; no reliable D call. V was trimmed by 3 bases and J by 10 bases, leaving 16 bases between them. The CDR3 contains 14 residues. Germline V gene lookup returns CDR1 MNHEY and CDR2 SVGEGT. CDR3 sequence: CASSYVEAISPQHF. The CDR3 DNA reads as TGTGCCAGCAGTTATGTTGAGGCAATCAGCCCCCAGCATTTT.

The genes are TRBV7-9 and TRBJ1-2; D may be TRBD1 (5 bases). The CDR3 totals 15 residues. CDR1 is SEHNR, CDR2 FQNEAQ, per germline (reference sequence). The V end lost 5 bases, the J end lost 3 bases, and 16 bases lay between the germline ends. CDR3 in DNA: TGTGCCAGCAGCCGCAGACAGAGCCAAGACTATGGCTACACCTTC. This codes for CASSRRQSQDYGYTF.

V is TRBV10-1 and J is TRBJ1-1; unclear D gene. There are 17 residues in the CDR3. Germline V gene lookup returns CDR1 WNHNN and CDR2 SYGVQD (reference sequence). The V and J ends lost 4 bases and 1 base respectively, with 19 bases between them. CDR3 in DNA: TGCGCCAGCAGTGTTAATCCTCGTCGCGCAGGGAACACTGAAGCTTTCTTT. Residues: CASSVNPRRAGNTEAFF.

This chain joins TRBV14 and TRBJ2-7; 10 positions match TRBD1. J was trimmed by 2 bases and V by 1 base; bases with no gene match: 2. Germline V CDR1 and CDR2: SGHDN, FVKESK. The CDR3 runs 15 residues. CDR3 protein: CASSQVGTGAYEQYF. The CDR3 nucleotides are TGTGCCAGCAGCCAAGTCGGGACAGGGGCCTACGAGCAGTACTTC. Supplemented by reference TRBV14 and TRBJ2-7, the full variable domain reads EAGVTQFPSHSVIEKGQTVTLRCDPISGHDNLYWYRRVMGKEIKFLLHFVKESKQDESGMPNNRFLAERTGGTYSTLKVQPAELEDSGVYFCASSQVGTGAYEQYFGPGTRLTVT.

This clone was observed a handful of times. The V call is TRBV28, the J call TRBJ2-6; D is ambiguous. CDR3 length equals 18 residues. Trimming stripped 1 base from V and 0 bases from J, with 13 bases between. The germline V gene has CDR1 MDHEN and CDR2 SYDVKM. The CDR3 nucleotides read TGTGCCAGCAGTTTATTGTCAGGCATCGACTCTGGGGCCAACGTCCTGACTTTC. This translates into CASSLLSGIDSGANVLTF. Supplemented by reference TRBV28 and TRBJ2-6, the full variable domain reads DVKVTQSSRYLVKRTGEKVFLECVQDMDHENMFWYRQDPGLGLRLIYFSYDVKMKEKGDIPEGYSVSREKKERFSLILESASTNQTSMYLCASSLLSGIDSGANVLTFGAGSRLTVL.

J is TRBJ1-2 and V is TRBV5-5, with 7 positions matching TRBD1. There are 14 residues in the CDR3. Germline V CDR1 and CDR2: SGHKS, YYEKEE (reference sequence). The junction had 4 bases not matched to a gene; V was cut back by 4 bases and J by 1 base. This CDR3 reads CASSRGDSNYGYTF. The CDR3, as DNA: TGTGCCAGCAGCCGGGGGGACAGTAACTATGGCTACACCTTC.